The present entry profiles one T cell receptor (beta chain) with its context. This entry belongs to a study of blood T cell repertoires in COVID-19. In the study overall: In each case, the material was cDNA or gDNA derived from T cells, B-cell-depleted T cells, or PBMCs.

J lost 4 bases, V lost 4 bases, and 8 bases had no gene match. Germline lookup yields CDR1 SGHVS and CDR2 FQNEAQ. The CDR3 extends over 16 amino acids. The repertoire was sequenced with immunoSEQ multiplex PCR; TCRdb's copy has only in-frame clones and lacks some. The sample has approximately 150,000 clones; 70% to 90% are singletons. The sequenced sample was peripheral blood. This clonotype was sampled from a woman aged 45-65 years with COVID-19, enrolled during active disease. The chain carries TRBV7-8 and TRBJ1-3; the match to TRBD1 covers 9 bases. CDR3: CASSSGQGWSGNTIYF. The CDR3, as DNA: TGTGCCAGCAGCTCGGGACAGGGCTGGTCCGGAAACACCATATATTTT.